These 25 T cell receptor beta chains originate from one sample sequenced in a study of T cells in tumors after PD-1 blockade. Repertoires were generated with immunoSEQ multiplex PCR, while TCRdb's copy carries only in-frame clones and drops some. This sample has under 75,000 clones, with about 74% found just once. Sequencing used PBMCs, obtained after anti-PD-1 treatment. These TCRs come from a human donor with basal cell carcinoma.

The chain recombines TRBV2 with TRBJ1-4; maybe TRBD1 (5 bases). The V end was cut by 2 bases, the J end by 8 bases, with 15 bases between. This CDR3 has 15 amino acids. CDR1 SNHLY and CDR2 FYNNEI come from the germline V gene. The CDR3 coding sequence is TGTGCCAGCAGTGAATCTGCCCCGGGACTGGAAAAACTGTTTTTT. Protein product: CASSESAPGLEKLFF.

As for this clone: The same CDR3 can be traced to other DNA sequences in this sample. Here the CDR3 reads CASSLKETQYF. The CDR3, as DNA: TGCGCCAGCAGCTTGAAAGAGACCCAGTACTTC. The chain joins TRBV5-1 to TRBJ2-5; D gene uncertain. Trimming left V 1 base short and J 3 bases short, with 1 base between. The CDR3 extends over 11 amino acids. CDR1 is SGHRS, CDR2 YFSETQ, per germline.

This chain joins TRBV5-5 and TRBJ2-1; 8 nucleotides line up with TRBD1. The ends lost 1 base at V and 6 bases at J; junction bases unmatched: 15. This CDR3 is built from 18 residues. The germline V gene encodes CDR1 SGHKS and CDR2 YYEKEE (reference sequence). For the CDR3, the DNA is TGTGCCAGCAGCTTGCGCTCTCCAGGGGGCCTAGGAGGCAATGAGCAGTTCTTC. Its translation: CASSLRSPGGLGGNEQFF.

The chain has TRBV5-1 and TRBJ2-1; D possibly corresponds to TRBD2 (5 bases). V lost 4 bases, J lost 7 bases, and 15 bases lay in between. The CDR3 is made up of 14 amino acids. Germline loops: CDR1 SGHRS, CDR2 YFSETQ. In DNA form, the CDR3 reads TGCGCCAGCAGCACCGGGATGGGTGGGAATGAGCAGTTCTTC. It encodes CASSTGMGGNEQFF.

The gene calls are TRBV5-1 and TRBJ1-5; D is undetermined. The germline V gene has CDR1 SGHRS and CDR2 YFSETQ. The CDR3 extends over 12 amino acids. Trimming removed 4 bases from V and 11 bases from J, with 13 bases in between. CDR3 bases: TGCGCCAGCAGCCTCGAGGGTGGGGCCCAGCATTTT. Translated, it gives CASSLEGGAQHF.

The CDR3 sequence: CASSEGEEVGDTQYF. The DNA of the CDR3 is TGCGCCAGCAGTGAGGGGGAGGAGGTAGGAGATACGCAGTATTTT. V is TRBV5-1 and J is TRBJ2-3; D may match TRBD1 or TRBD2 (6 bases each). The germline V and J ends were trimmed by 5 bases and 5 bases, with 18 bases remaining between them. The CDR3 is 15 amino acids. Germline assignment: CDR1 SGHRS and CDR2 YFSETQ.

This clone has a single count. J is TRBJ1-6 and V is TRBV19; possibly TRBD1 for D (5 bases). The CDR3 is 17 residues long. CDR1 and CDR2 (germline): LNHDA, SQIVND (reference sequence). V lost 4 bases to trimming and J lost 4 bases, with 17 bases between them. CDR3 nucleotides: TGTGCCAGTAGTAGATCCAAGACAGCGACTTATAATTCACCCCTCCACTTT. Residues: CASSRSKTATYNSPLHF.

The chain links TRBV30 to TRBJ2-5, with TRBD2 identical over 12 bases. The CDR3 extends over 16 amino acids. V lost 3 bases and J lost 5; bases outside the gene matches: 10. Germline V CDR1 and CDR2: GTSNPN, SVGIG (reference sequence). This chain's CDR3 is CAWRRGLAGGWETQYF. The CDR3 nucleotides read TGTGCCTGGAGGCGGGGGCTAGCGGGGGGGTGGGAGACCCAGTACTTC.

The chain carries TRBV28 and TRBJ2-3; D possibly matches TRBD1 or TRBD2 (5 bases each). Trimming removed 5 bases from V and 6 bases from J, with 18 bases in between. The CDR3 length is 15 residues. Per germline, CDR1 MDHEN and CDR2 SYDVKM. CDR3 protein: CASSPGAQPGDTQYF. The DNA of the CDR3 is TGTGCCAGCAGTCCCGGGGCACAGCCCGGGGATACGCAGTATTTT.

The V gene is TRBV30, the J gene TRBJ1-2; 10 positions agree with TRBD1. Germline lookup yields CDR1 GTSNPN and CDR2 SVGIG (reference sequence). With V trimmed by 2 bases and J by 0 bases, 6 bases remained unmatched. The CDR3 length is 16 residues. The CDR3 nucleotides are TGTGCCTGGAGTAGGGCGACAGGGGGCACTAACTATGGCTACACCTTC. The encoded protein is CAWSRATGGTNYGYTF.

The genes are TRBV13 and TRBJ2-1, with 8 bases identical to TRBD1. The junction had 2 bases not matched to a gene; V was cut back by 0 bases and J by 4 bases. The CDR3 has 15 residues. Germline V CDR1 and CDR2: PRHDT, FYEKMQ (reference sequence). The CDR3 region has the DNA TGTGCCAGCAGCTTAGGAAGACAGGGGTACAATGAGCAGTTCTTC. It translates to CASSLGRQGYNEQFF.

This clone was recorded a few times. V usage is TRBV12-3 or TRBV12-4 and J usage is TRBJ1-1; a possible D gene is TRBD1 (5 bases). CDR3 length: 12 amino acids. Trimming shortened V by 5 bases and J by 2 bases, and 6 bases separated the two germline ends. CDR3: CASSRDNTEAFF. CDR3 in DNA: TGTGCCAGCAGTAGGGACAACACTGAAGCTTTCTTT.

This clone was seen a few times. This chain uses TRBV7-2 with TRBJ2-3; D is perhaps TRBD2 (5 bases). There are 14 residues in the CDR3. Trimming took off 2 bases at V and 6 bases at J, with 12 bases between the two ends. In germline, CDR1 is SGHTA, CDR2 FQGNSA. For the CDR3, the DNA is TGTGCCAGCAGCTTACTTAGCGTAGTGGATACGCAGTATTTT. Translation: CASSLLSVVDTQYF.

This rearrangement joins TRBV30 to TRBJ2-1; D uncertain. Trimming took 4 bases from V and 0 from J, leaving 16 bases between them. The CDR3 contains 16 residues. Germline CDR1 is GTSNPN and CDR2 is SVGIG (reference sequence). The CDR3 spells CAWTGEAKSSYNEQFF. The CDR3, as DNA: TGTGCCTGGACCGGTGAAGCCAAAAGCTCCTACAATGAGCAGTTCTTC.

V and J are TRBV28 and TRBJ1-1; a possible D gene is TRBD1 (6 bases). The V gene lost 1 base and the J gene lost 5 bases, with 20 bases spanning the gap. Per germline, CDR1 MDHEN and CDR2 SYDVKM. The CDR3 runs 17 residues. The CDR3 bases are TGTGCCAGCAGTTTATATTCCTATGGGCAGGGGAGGACTGAAGCTTTCTTT. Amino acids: CASSLYSYGQGRTEAFF.

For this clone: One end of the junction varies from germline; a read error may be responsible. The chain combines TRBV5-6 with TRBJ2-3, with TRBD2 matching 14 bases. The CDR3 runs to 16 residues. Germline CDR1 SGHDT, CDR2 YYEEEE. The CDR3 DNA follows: TGTGTCAGCAGCTGGGGGACTAGCGGGGGAACAGATACGCAGTATTTT. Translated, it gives CVSSWGTSGGTDTQYF.

For the CDR3, the DNA is TGTGCCAGCAGCCGCTCGGGCTCGGATGGGGACACTGAAGCTTTCTTT. Translated: CASSRSGSDGDTEAFF. V usage is TRBV7-9 and J usage is TRBJ1-1; D gene unclear. CDR1 is SEHNR, CDR2 FQNEAQ, per germline (reference sequence). The CDR3 is 16 residues long. V shed 5 bases and J shed 3 bases, with 19 bases lying between them.

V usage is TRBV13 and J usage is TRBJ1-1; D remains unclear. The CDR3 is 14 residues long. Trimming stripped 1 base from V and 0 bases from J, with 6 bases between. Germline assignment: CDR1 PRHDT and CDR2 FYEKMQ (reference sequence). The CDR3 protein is CASSLEAVNTEAFF. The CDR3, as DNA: TGTGCCAGCAGCTTAGAGGCTGTGAACACTGAAGCTTTCTTT.

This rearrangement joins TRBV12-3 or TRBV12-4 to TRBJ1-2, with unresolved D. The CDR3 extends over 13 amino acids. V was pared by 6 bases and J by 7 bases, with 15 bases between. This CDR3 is CASSTHTTGGYTF. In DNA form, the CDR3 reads TGTGCCAGCAGCACCCACACCACCGGTGGCTACACCTTC.

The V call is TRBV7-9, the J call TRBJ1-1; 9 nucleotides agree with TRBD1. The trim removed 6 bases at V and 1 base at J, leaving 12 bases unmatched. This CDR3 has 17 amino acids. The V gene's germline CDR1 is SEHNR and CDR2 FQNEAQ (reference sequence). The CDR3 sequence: CASRGLGTGGANTEAFF. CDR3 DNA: TGTGCCAGCAGGGGATTGGGTACAGGGGGCGCGAACACTGAAGCTTTCTTT.

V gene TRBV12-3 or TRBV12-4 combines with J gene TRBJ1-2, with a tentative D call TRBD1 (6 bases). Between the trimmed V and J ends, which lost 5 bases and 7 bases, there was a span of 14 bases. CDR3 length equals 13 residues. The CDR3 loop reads CASSLTGLRGYTF. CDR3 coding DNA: TGTGCCAGCAGTCTCACAGGGTTACGTGGCTACACCTTC.

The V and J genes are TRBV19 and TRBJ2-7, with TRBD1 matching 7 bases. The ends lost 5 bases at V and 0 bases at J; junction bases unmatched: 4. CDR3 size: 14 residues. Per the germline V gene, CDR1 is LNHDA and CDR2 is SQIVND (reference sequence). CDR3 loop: CASSPGQYSYEQYF. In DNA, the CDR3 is TGTGCCAGTAGTCCGGGACAGTACTCCTACGAGCAGTACTTC.

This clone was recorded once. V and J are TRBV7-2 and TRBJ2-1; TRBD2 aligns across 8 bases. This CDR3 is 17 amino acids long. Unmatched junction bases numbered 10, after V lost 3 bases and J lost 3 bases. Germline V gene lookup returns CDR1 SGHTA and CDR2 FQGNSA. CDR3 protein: CASSLNSGGPGYNEQFF. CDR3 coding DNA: TGTGCCAGCAGCTTGAATTCGGGGGGGCCTGGCTACAATGAGCAGTTCTTC.

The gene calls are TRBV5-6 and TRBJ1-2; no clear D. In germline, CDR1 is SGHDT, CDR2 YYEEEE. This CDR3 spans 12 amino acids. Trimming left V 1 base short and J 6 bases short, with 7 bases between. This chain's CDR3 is CASSLLSHGYTF. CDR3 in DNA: TGTGCCAGCAGCTTGCTAAGTCATGGCTACACCTTC. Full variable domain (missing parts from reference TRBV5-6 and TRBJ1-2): DAGVTQSPTHLIKTRGQQVTLRCSPKSGHDTVSWYQQALGQGPQFIFQYYEEEERQRGNFPDRFSGHQFPNYSSELNVNALLLGDSALYLCASSLLSHGYTFGSGTRLTVV.

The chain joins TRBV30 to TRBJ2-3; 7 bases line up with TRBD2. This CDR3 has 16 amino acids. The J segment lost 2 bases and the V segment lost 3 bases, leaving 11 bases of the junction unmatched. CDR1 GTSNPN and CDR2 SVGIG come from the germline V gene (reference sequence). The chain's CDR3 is CAWRFGGGGFTDTQYF. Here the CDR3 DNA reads TGTGCCTGGAGGTTTGGTGGCGGGGGATTCACAGATACGCAGTATTTT.